This T cell receptor (beta chain) is drawn from a study of T cells in tumors after PD-1 blockade. Study details: No patient had prior checkpoint blockade, systemic immunosuppression, or radiotherapy within 4 weeks. Peripheral blood samples averaged approximately 33,000 unique clonotypes and roughly 110,000 templates.

To note about this clone: As yet, its antigen is unknown.

Clones were read by immunoSEQ multiplex PCR, and TCRdb kept only the in-frame ones, dropping some. The sample lists 35,000 or so clones, about 77% occurring once. Study-wide results and limits: Roughly 42% of tumor TCR clonotypes were also found in blood.

CDR1 and CDR2 from the germline V gene are SGDLS and YYNGEE. V lost 0 bases and J lost 7; bases outside the gene matches: 6. The CDR3 is 15 residues long. Sequenced here: PBMCs, sampled before anti-PD-1 treatment. The chain uses TRBV9 and TRBJ2-1, with 8 positions matching TRBD2. This TCR came from a human donor with basal cell carcinoma. The CDR3 DNA follows: TGTGCCAGCAGCGTAGACGGGGGGGGCCGAAATGAGCAGTTCTTC. Protein product: CASSVDGGGRNEQFF.